The 14 T cell receptor beta chains below come from one sample, sequenced in a study of blood T cell repertoires in COVID-19. The repertoire was sequenced with immunoSEQ multiplex PCR; TCRdb's copy has only in-frame clones and lacks some. The sample records about 170,000 clones, approximately 84% being singletons. The sample taken for sequencing was peripheral blood. The receptors originated from a human donor with acute or convalescent COVID-19. The donor label of this sample is uncertain.

This chain uses TRBV4-2 with TRBJ1-3; 7 nucleotides line up with TRBD1. This CDR3 is built from 15 residues. Germline V lookup: CDR1 LGHNA, CDR2 YNFKEQ. The J segment lost 2 bases and the V segment lost 1 base, leaving 2 bases of the junction unmatched. CDR3 sequence (DNA): TGTGCCAGCAGCCAAGTGAGGGGGCCTGGAAACACCATATATTTT. Encoded protein: CASSQVRGPGNTIYF.

The CDR3 region is CASSQRSRDANTGELFF. Here the CDR3 DNA reads TGTGCCAGCAGTCAAAGGAGCCGGGATGCGAACACCGGGGAGCTGTTTTTT. V gene TRBV3-1 (or the pseudogene TRBV3-2) combines with J gene TRBJ2-2; possibly TRBD2 for D (5 bases). The V gene lost 6 bases and the J gene lost 0 bases, with 17 bases spanning the gap. The length of the CDR3 is 17 residues. Looked up from germline, CDR1 is LGHDT and CDR2 is YNNKEL (reference sequence).

The chain has TRBV7-2 and TRBJ2-3; D ambiguous. Germline V gene lookup returns CDR1 SGHTA and CDR2 FQGNSA. The CDR3 has 13 amino acids. Trimming shortened V by 0 bases and J by 5 bases, and 6 bases separated the two germline ends. The CDR3 DNA reads TGTGCCAGCAGCTTAGCGCGGCTAGATACGCAGTATTTT. Amino acids: CASSLARLDTQYF.

The rearrangement links TRBV15 to TRBJ2-7; TRBD1 is a possible D gene (5 bases). CDR1 is LNHNV, CDR2 YYDKDF, per germline (reference sequence). This CDR3 contains 15 residues. V shed 0 bases and J shed 0 bases, with 9 bases lying between them. The CDR3 region is CATSREGASSYEQYF. The DNA for the CDR3 is TGTGCCACCAGCAGAGAAGGGGCCAGCTCCTACGAGCAGTACTTC.

V and J are TRBV12-3 or TRBV12-4 and TRBJ2-7; unclear D gene. This CDR3 has 12 amino acids. V lost 3 bases to trimming and J lost 1 base, with 4 bases between them. CDR3 in DNA: TGTGCCAGCAGTTTCGGTTCCTACGAGCAGTACTTC. Translation: CASSFGSYEQYF.

The rearrangement joins TRBV27 to TRBJ2-1; 9 bases match TRBD1. V shed 2 bases, J shed 8 bases, and the junction held 10 bases outside the gene matches. Per germline, CDR1 MNHEY and CDR2 SMNVEV (reference sequence). This CDR3 spans 16 amino acids. The CDR3 sequence is CASSLGPGQGRDEQFF. CDR3 in DNA: TGTGCCAGCAGTTTAGGCCCGGGACAGGGACGCGATGAGCAGTTCTTC.

The CDR3 spells CASSQGNTIYF. In nucleotides, the CDR3 is TGTGCCAGCAGTCAGGGAAACACCATATATTTT. The rearrangement links TRBV2 to TRBJ1-3; D uncertain. The CDR3 is 11 residues long. The germline gives CDR1 SNHLY, CDR2 FYNNEI. Trimming shortened V by 5 bases and J by 4 bases, and 3 bases separated the two germline ends.

This clone was seen a handful of times. V usage is TRBV3-1 (or the pseudogene TRBV3-2) and J usage is TRBJ1-2; TRBD1 matches at 8 bases. Germline values: CDR1 LGHDT, CDR2 YNNKEL (reference sequence). Trimming at V came to 5 bases and at J to 2 bases, leaving 7 bases not matched to a gene. This CDR3 region has 15 residues. This chain's CDR3 is CASSDRTGKNYGYTF. The CDR3 DNA follows: TGTGCCAGCAGCGATCGGACAGGGAAAAACTATGGCTACACCTTC.

The chain uses TRBV3-1 (or the pseudogene TRBV3-2) and TRBJ2-3; 11 bases are shared with TRBD2. This CDR3 is 16 amino acids long. From germline, CDR1 is LGHDT and CDR2 YNNKEL (reference sequence). V trimming: 0 bases; J trimming: 10 bases; junction bases outside the gene matches: 9. CDR3 residues: CASSQDSGGALGSQYF. The DNA for the CDR3 is TGTGCCAGCAGCCAAGATAGCGGGGGGGCCCTGGGGTCGCAGTATTTT.

The V and J genes are TRBV6-1 and TRBJ1-4; tentatively, D is TRBD1 (6 bases). This CDR3 has 16 residues. Per germline, CDR1 MNHNS and CDR2 SASEGT. V shed 3 bases and J shed 4 bases, with 15 bases lying between them. CDR3 nucleotide sequence: TGTGCCAGCAGTGAGGGAACAGGGCCACTTAATGAAAAACTGTTTTTT. This encodes CASSEGTGPLNEKLFF.

The sample holds a few counts of this clone. The chain employs TRBV5-1 and TRBJ1-4; 8 bases align to TRBD1. CDR1 is SGHRS and CDR2 is YFSETQ in the germline V gene. CDR3 length: 16 amino acids. The trim removed 4 bases at V and 0 bases at J, leaving 5 bases unmatched. CDR3 in amino acids: CASSPTGVATNEKLFF. As DNA, the CDR3 is TGCGCCAGCAGCCCGACAGGGGTCGCAACTAATGAAAAACTGTTTTTT.

The chain employs TRBV11-2 and TRBJ2-5, with 9 bases identical to TRBD2. The CDR3 sequence is 15 residues long. The germline V gene has CDR1 SGHAT and CDR2 FQNNGV. After removal of 1 base from V and 2 bases from J, the junction contained 2 bases not matched to a gene. In nucleotides, the CDR3 is TGTGCCAGCAGCTTAGGACTAGCGGAGCAAGAGACCCAGTACTTC. Translated: CASSLGLAEQETQYF.

This rearrangement joins TRBV29-1 to TRBJ1-1; D possibly corresponds to TRBD1 (6 bases). The CDR3 covers 12 residues. Germline-derived CDR1 and CDR2 are SQVTM and ANQGSEA. The V gene lost 5 bases and the J gene lost 4 bases, with 11 bases spanning the gap. This CDR3 is CSVLQGSTEAFF. CDR3 DNA sequence: TGCAGCGTTCTACAGGGATCCACTGAAGCTTTCTTT. Full variable domain (remainder filled in from reference TRBV29-1 and TRBJ1-1): SAVISQKPSRDICQRGTSLTIQCQVDSQVTMMFWYRQQPGQSLTLIATANQGSEATYESGFVIDKFPISRPNLTFSTLTVSNMSPEDSSIYLCSVLQGSTEAFFGQGTRLTVV.

CDR3 nucleotide sequence: TGTGCCAGCAGTTACCTAGACAGTCCTCAAGAGACCCAGTACTTC. Amino acid sequence: CASSYLDSPQETQYF. The chain uses TRBV6-5 and TRBJ2-5; possibly TRBD1 for D (5 bases). This CDR3 is built from 15 residues. With 2 bases removed from V and 2 bases from J, the gap between germline ends came to 12 bases. Germline V lookup: CDR1 MNHEY, CDR2 SVGAGI.